The sequence of this T cell receptor beta chain was determined in a study of blood T cell repertoires in COVID-19. Study-wide context: Sites across the United States, Italy and Spain contributed samples from acute and convalescent COVID-19.

Original processing notes: Quantification of nucleated cells was approximated via reference gene primer amplification. Assay: immunoSEQ multiplex PCR; the TCRdb copy retains only in-frame clones and omits some. The V and J calls and the clone size are those of that table, but D and trimming were determined from the DNA. The table has some 320,000 clones, approximately 85% seen once. The length of the CDR3 is 13 residues. Germline CDR1 SNHLY, CDR2 FYNNEI. The V and J ends lost 9 bases and 0 bases respectively, with 11 bases between them. This clonotype was sampled from a human donor in a cohort sampled during active COVID-19. The chain recombines TRBV2 with TRBJ1-1; possible D gene TRBD1, 5 bases. Sequenced material: peripheral blood. The CDR3 coding sequence is TGTGCCAGAAGGGCAGGGCTGAACACTGAAGCTTTCTTT. It is translated as CARRAGLNTEAFF.